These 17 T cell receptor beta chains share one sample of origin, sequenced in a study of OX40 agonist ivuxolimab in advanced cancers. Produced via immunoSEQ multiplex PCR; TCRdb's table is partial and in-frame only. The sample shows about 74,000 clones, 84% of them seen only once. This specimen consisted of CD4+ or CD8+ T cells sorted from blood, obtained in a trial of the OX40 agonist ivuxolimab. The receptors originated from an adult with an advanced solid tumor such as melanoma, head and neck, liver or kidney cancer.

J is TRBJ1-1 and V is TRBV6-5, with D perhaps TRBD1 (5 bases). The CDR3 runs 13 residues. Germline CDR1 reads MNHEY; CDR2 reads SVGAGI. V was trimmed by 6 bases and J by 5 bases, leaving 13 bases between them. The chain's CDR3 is CASRLGGRTEAFF. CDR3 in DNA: TGTGCCAGCAGGCTGGGGGGACGAACTGAAGCTTTCTTT.

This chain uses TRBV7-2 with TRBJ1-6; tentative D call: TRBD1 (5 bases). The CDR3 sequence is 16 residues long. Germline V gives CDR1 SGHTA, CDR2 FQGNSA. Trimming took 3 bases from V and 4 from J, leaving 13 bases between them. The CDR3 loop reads CASSLRTITYNSPLHF. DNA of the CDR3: TGTGCCAGCAGCTTGAGGACAATAACTTATAATTCACCCCTCCACTTT. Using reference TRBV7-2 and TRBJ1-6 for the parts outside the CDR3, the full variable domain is GAGVSQSPSNKVTEKGKDVELRCDPISGHTALYWYRQSLGQGLEFLIYFQGNSAPDKSGLPSDRFSAERTGGSVSTLTIQRTQQEDSAVYLCASSLRTITYNSPLHFGNGTRLTVT.

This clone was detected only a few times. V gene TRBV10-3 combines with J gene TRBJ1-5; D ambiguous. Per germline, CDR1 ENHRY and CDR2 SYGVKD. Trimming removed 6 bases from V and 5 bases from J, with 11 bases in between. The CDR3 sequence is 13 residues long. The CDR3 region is CAIRGLTDQPQHF. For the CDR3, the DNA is TGTGCCATCAGAGGCCTAACAGATCAGCCCCAGCATTTT.

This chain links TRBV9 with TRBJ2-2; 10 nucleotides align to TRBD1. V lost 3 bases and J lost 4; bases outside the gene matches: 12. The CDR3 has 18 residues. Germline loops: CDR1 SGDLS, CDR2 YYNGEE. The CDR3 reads CASSGVLRDRGPTGELFF. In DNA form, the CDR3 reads TGTGCCAGCAGCGGTGTTCTCCGGGACAGGGGTCCCACCGGGGAGCTGTTTTTT. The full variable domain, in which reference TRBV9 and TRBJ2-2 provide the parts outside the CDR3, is DSGVTQTPKHLITATGQRVTLRCSPRSGDLSVYWYQQSLDQGLQFLIQYYNGEERAKGNILERFSAQQFPDLHSELNLSSLELGDSALYFCASSGVLRDRGPTGELFFGEGSRLTVL.

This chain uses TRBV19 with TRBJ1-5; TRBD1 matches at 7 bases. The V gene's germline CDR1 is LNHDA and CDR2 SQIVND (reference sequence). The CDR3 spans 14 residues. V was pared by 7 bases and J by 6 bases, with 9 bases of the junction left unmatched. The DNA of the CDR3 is TGTGCCAGTAATGACAGGGTCGGAGGTCAGCCCCAGCATTTT. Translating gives CASNDRVGGQPQHF.

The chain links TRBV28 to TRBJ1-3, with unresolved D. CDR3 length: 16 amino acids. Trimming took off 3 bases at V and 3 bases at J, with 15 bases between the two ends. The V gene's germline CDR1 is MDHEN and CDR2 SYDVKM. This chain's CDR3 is CASSLRLPAVGNTIYF. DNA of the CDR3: TGTGCCAGCAGTTTGAGGTTGCCGGCTGTTGGAAACACCATATATTTT.

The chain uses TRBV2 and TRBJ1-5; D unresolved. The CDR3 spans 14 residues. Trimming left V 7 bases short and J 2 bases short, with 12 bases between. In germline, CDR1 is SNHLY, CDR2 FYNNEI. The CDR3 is CASKQTWGNQPQHF. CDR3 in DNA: TGTGCCAGCAAGCAGACCTGGGGCAATCAGCCCCAGCATTTT. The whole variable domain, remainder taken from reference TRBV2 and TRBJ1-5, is EPEVTQTPSHQVTQMGQEVILRCVPISNHLYFYWYRQILGQKVEFLVSFYNNEISEKSEIFDDQFSVERPDGSNFTLKIRSTKLEDSAMYFCASKQTWGNQPQHFGDGTRLSIL.

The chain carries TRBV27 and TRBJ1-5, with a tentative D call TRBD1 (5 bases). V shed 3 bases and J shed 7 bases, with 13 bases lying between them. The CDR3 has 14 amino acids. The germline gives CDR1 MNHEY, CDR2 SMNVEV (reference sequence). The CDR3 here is CASSLSGSGQPQHF. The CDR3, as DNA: TGTGCCAGCAGTTTGTCAGGGTCCGGGCAGCCCCAGCATTTT.

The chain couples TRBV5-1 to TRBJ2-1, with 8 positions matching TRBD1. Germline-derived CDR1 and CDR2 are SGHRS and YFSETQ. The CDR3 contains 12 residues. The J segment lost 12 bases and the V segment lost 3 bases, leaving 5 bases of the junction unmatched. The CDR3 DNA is TGCGCCAGCAGCTCCGACAGGGGCGGGCAGTTCTTC. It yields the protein CASSSDRGGQFF.

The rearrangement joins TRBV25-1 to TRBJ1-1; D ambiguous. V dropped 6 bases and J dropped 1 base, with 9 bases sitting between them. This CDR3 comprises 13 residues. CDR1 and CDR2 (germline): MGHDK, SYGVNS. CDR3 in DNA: TGTGCCAGCAGGCCCTCCTCGAACACTGAAGCTTTCTTT. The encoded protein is CASRPSSNTEAFF.

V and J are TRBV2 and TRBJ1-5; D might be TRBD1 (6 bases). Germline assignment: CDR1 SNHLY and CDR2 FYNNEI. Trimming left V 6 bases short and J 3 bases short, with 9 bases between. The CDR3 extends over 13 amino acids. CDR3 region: CASRRDINQPQHF. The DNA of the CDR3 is TGTGCCAGCAGACGGGACATCAATCAGCCCCAGCATTTT.

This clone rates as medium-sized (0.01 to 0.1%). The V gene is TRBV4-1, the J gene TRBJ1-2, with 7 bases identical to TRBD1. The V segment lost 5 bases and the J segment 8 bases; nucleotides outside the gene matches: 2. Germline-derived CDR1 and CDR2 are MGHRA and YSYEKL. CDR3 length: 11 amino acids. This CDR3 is CASSEQGGYTF. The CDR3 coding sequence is TGCGCCAGCAGCGAACAGGGGGGCTACACCTTC.

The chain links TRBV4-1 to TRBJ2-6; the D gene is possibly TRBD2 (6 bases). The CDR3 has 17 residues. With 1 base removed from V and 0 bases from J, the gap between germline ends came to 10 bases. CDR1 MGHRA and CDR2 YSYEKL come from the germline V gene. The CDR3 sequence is CASSQGRAGSGANVLTF. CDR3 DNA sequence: TGCGCCAGCAGCCAAGGGAGAGCGGGCTCTGGGGCCAACGTCCTGACTTTC.

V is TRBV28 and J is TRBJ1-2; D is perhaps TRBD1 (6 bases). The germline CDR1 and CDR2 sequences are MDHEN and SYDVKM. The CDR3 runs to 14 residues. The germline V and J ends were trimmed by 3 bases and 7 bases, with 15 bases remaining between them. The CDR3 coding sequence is TGTGCCAGCAGTTTCCGGGGAGGGGGAGCTGGCTACACCTTC. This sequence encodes CASSFRGGGAGYTF.

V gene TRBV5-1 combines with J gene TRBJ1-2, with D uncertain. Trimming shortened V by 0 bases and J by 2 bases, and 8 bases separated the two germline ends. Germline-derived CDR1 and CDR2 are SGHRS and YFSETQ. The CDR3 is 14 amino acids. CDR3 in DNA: TGCGCCAGCAGCTTGGGAGACGCAAACTATGGCTACACCTTC. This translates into CASSLGDANYGYTF. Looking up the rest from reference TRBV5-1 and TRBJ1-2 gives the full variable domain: KAGVTQTPRYLIKTRGQQVTLSCSPISGHRSVSWYQQTPGQGLQFLFEYFSETQRNKGNFPGRFSGRQFSNSRSEMNVSTLELGDSALYLCASSLGDANYGYTFGSGTRLTVV.

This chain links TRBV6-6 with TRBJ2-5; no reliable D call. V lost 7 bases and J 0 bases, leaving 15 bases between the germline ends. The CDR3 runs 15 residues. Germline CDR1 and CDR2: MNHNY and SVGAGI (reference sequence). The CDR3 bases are TGTGCCAGCATTCTACATGGCAAGTACCAAGAGACCCAGTACTTC. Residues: CASILHGKYQETQYF.

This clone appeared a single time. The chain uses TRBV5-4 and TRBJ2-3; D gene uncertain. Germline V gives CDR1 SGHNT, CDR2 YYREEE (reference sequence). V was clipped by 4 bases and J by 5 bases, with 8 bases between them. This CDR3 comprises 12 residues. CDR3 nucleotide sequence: TGTGCCAGCAGCCGCAACATAGATACGCAGTATTTT. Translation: CASSRNIDTQYF.